This T cell receptor beta chain was obtained from a study of shared clonotypes between healthy human individuals (dated by TCRdb to 2020 to 2022). For the wider study: The cohort comprised a couple of women and three men aged 18 to 49 years. For each donor, three plates each were used for CD4 naive and CD4 memory, two plates were used for CD8 naive, and one plate was used for CD8 memory. The study deeply sequenced blood TCR repertoires of 5 or 6 healthy adults to estimate repertoire size and the extent of clonotype sharing between individuals. To increase sequencing depth and limit assay-specific biases, TCR repertoire library preparation and sequencing were carried out by different laboratories using diverse techniques. Per donor, leukapheresis produced somewhere between about 0.85 and 8.9 billion PBMCs. Study-wide findings and limitations: Sampling was restricted to blood, and TCR repertoires in tissues likely differ from the TCR repertoires found in blood. Because the study included a small number of donors, the genetic and exposure-history diversity represented was limited. Clonotypes shared by all four sorted-subset donors showed higher generation probabilities than non-shared clonotypes. Incomplete sequencing was indicated by rarefaction of sorted-subset datasets, despite the large sequencing depth. Larger estimated clonotype richness was generally found for naive subsets than for memory subsets. Pairwise subsampling indicated that sequencing depth was expected to affect the degree of clonotype sharing among donors. Across a handful of donors, around 5% of naive CD4, roughly 3.4% of naive CD8, about 2.3% of memory CD4, and 0.4% of memory CD8 clonotypes were shared.

Using the deep immunoSEQ assay, TCR CDR3 regions were amplified from genomic DNA by multiplex PCR. Extracted genomic DNA from each cell subset was distributed evenly across all wells of several immunoSEQ 96-well plates, and each plate was treated as a replicate. For sorted subsets, about 0.2 ug genomic DNA, equal to about 30,000 T cell genomes, was loaded into each replicate PCR. The purified libraries were quantified using a Qubit 3.0 fluorometer, sized with a Bioanalyzer 2100, and then quantified again using the KAPA Library Quantification kit. A separate single-read 150-cycle Illumina NextSeq 550 flow cell was used to sequence each immunoSEQ 96-well plate. Regarding the original processing steps: The immunoSEQ output contained only junctional sequences without quality scores, so filtering could not match that applied to full-length reads. To assign V/J genes and CDR3, sequences were annotated against IMGT germline references using PyIR, a Python wrapper for IgBLAST v1.9. Reads were filtered out if the reads had weak V/J assignments (E-value above 1e-6), no CDR3, stop codons, out-of-frame junctions, or ambiguous translated residues. V3J clonotypes were defined by identical inferred V gene, J gene, and CDR3 amino acid sequence. Percentage overlap between repertoires was calculated by dividing the number of shared unique clonotypes by the size of the smaller repertoire. Repertoire richness was assessed with RTK rarefaction, the Chao1 estimator, and Recon v2.1 estimates of unobserved clonotypes. For all TCRbeta clonotypes obtained by the gDNA method from four donors, generation probabilities were computed with OLGA. Here the immuneACCESS table is served through TCRdb, limited to in-frame sequences with V and J called. Missing clones are a known gap in these copies; in checked studies unresolved V genes cover under half, and the rest lacks a known reason. Clone size and the V and J calls come from that table; the DNA yielded D and trimming. The sample has more than 2,000,000 clones on record, over 90% of them singletons. 0.35% to 0.5% of the sample belongs to the ten largest clones.

The CDR3 numbers 15 residues from cysteine through phenylalanine. Just CDR3 DNA is preserved here, 45 bases in frame from base 1. The CDR1 and CDR2 encoded by the germline V gene are SGHVS and FQNEAQ. Relative to germline, V is 4 bases shorter and J is 4 bases shorter, with 14 bases between their ends. The donors were healthy, HIV-negative adults who had no recently reported acute infections or vaccinations. Every donor was a Caucasian adult residing in Nashville, Tennessee, USA. CD4+ T cells were enriched by magnetic negative selection, after which naive cells were positively selected on CD45RA and the negative fraction was taken as the memory subset. Blood was collected by leukapheresis, and PBMCs were isolated by Ficoll-Histopaque density gradient centrifugation and then cryopreserved in liquid nitrogen vapor phase. Analytical flow cytometry was used to check the purity and quantity of every magnetically sorted T cell population. Each sorted fraction had its genomic DNA isolated and then quantified by UV absorbance on a Nanodrop 2000c.

As for this clone: The antigen this receptor binds is unknown. Nothing much larger sits one base from this clone, and base qualities are not available.

The chain is made from TRBV7-8 and TRBJ2-1; the D gene could be either TRBD1 or TRBD2, each agreeing at 5 bases. Sequencing was carried out using naive CD4+ T cells from PBMCs. The meaning of the sample's cell subset or site label: CD45RA+ positively selected. The source of this sequence is a man aged 18 to 29 in good health. Some clones in this sample may be carry-over from other donors' samples. The encoded CDR3 is CASSWGRDGYNEQFF. The DNA is TGTGCCAGCAGCTGGGGGAGAGACGGGTACAATGAGCAGTTCTTC.